These 8 T cell receptor beta chains were all obtained from the same sample, sequenced in a study of OX40 agonist ivuxolimab in advanced cancers. Profiling relied on immunoSEQ multiplex PCR, and the TCRdb table lists in-frame clones only, not all of them. Found here are about 70,000 clones, 70% to 90% of them singletons; the top ten hold 6.1%. The material sequenced was CD4+ or CD8+ T cells sorted from blood, taken in a trial of the OX40 agonist ivuxolimab. Source of these receptors: an adult with an advanced solid tumor such as melanoma, head and neck, liver or kidney cancer.

The CDR3 nucleotides are TGTGCCAGCCTAAAGTGGGCTGGCGGCTACACCTTC. Its protein product is CASLKWAGGYTF. The chain links TRBV18 to TRBJ1-2; D remains unclear. The CDR3 is 12 residues long. The V end was cut by 8 bases, the J end by 8 bases, with 15 bases between. Germline CDR1 reads KGHSH; CDR2 reads LQKENI.

This clone was counted between two and nine times. The V gene is TRBV11-3, the J gene TRBJ2-7; 8 bases are shared with TRBD1. Trimming removed 4 bases from V and 0 bases from J; junction bases left unmatched: 5. The CDR3 covers 15 residues. Looked up from germline, CDR1 is SGHNT and CDR2 is YENEEA. CDR3 DNA: TGTGCCAGCAGCTCCCGGGACAGGAGCTCCTACGAGCAGTACTTC. This encodes CASSSRDRSSYEQYF.

The chain carries TRBV7-6 and TRBJ1-4, with no clear D. V shed 5 bases and J shed 6 bases, with 13 bases lying between them. The CDR3 sequence is 14 residues long. Germline lookup yields CDR1 SGHVS and CDR2 FNYEAQ. The CDR3 DNA sequence: TGTGCCAGCAGCAAAGCTGCAGGAGATGAAAAACTGTTTTTT. Its protein is CASSKAAGDEKLFF. Combining the CDR3 with reference TRBV7-6 and TRBJ1-4 gives the whole variable domain GAGVSQSPRYKVTKRGQDVALRCDPISGHVSLYWYRQALGQGPEFLTYFNYEAQQDKSGLPNDRFSAERPEGSISTLTIQRTEQRDSAMYRCASSKAAGDEKLFFGSGTQLSVL.

V gene TRBV18 combines with J gene TRBJ2-5; 10 bases map to TRBD2. CDR1 and CDR2 from the germline V gene are KGHSH and LQKENI. The V gene end was trimmed by 3 bases and the J gene end by 0 bases; junction bases not matched to a gene: 4. CDR3 length: 16 residues. The CDR3 DNA follows: TGTGCCAGCTCACCGACGGGACTAGCGTACCAAGAGACCCAGTACTTC. It encodes CASSPTGLAYQETQYF. Full variable domain (remainder filled in from reference TRBV18 and TRBJ2-5): NAGVMQNPRHLVRRRGQEARLRCSPMKGHSHVYWYRQLPEEGLKFMVYLQKENIIDESGMPKERFSAEFPKEGPSILRIQQVVRGDSAAYFCASSPTGLAYQETQYFGPGTRLLVL.

The J gene is TRBJ1-1, the V gene TRBV18; 7 nucleotides agree with TRBD1. This CDR3 contains 15 residues. Looked up from germline, CDR1 is KGHSH and CDR2 is LQKENI. The V and J ends lost 5 bases and 0 bases, in that order; junction bases with no gene match: 6. In DNA, the CDR3 is TGTGCCAGCTCAGCTAAAGGGGGCGTGAACACTGAAGCTTTCTTT. This gives the protein CASSAKGGVNTEAFF.

This rearrangement joins TRBV5-5 to TRBJ2-5; 8 bases are a match to TRBD2. The ends lost 2 bases at V and 2 bases at J; junction bases unmatched: 2. The germline V gene has CDR1 SGHKS and CDR2 YYEKEE (reference sequence). There are 14 residues in the CDR3. CDR3 loop: CASSLPGGQETQYF. The DNA of the CDR3 is TGTGCCAGCAGCTTACCGGGGGGGCAAGAGACCCAGTACTTC.

The DNA of the CDR3 is TGTGCCAGCAGTTTATCGGGACAGGAATACGAGCAGTACTTC. Amino acid sequence: CASSLSGQEYEQYF. The genes are TRBV27 and TRBJ2-7, with 8 positions matching TRBD1. V lost 0 bases, J lost 4 bases, and 2 bases stayed unmatched. The CDR3 contains 14 residues. Germline CDR1 reads MNHEY; CDR2 reads SMNVEV (reference sequence).

The CDR3, as DNA: TGTGCCAGCAGCGGGGGATCTGGCAATGAGCAGTTCTTC. As protein: CASSGGSGNEQFF. The chain is built from TRBV9 and TRBJ2-1, with D unclear. The CDR3 sequence is 13 residues long. CDR1 and CDR2 (germline): SGDLS, YYNGEE. V was clipped by 3 bases and J by 6 bases, with 10 bases between them.